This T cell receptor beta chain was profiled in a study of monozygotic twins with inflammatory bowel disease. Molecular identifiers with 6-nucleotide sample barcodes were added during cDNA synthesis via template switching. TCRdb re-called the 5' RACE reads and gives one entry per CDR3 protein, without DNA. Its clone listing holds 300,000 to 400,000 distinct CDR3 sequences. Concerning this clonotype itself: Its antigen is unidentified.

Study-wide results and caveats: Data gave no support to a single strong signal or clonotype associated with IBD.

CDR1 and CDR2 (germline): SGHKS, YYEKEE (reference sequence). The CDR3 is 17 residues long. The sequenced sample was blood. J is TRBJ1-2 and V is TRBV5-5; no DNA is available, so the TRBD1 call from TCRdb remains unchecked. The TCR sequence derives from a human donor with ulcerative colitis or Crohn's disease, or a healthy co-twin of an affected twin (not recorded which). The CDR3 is CASSRDPLGGAFDGYTF.